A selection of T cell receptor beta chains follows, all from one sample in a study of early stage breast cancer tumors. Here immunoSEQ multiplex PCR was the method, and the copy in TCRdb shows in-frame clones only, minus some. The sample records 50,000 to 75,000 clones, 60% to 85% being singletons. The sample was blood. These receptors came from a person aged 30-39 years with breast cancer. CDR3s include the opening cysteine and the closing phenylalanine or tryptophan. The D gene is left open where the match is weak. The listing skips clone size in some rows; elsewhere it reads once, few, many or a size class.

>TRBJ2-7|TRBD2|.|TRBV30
CAWSEGSGSYEQYF
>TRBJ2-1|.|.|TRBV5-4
CASSSTGTINEQFF
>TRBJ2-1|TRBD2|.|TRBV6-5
CASSYGRALYNEQFF
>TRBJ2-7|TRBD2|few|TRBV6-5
CASRTGLAPYYEQYF
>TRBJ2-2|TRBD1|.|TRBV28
CAIRRQGGTGELFF
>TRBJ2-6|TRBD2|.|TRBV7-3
CASSLMAGGLSGANVLTF
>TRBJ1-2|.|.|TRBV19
CASSSTGSANYGYTF
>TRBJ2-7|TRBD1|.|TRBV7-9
CASSLLVGQGFYEQYF
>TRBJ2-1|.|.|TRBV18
CASSSWGSAGNPNEQFF
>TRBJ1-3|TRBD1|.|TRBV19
CASSTGTDSGNTIYF
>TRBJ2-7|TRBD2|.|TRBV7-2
CASSSEGLAGYEQYF
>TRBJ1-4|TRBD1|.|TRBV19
CASIGRGTGYEKLFF
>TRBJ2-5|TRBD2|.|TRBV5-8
CASSSGLAGEVETQYF
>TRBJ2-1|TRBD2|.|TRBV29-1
CSVPKREFDNEQFF
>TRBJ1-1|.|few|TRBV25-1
CASSMSNTEAFF
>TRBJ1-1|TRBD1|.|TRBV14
CASSPYRGTEAFF
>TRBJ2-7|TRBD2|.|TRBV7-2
CASSPAGGSVEQYF
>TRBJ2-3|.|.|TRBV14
CASSQEWASWTDTQYF
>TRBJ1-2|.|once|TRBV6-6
CASTDGNRENYGYTF
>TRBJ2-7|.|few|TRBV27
CASMTGSYEQYF
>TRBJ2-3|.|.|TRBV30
CAGRGRLAWRTDTQYF
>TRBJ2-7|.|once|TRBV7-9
CASSSRPSHEQYF
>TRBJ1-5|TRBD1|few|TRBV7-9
CASSPGQGTQPQHF
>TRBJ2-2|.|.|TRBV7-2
CASSSRGGEYTGELFF
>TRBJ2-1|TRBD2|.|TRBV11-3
CASSLEASGGLNEQFF
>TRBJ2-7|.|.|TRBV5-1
CASSSTINGEQYF
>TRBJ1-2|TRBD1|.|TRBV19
CASSHRGLYNYGYTF
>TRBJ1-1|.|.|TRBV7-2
CASSFQGGDAEAFF
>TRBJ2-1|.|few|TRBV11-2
CASSLSSYNEQFF
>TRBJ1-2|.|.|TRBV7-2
CASSQNTGNYGYTF
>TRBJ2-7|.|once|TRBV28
CASSLFSGVREQYF
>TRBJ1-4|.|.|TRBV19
CASRSDGGNEKLFF
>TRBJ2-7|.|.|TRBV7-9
CASSPRDLYEQYF